This TCR beta chain was documented in a study of blood T cell repertoires in COVID-19. About the research overall: Material from acute and convalescent COVID-19 was sourced from the United States, Italy and Spain.

Participants' reported clinical history set cohort assignment. This clone was counted only a few times. This CDR3 is built from 13 residues. The V and J ends lost 2 bases and 2 bases respectively, with 6 bases between them. Authors' methods: Reference gene primer amplification in the assay estimated nucleated cell counts. Sequenced by immunoSEQ multiplex PCR; TCRdb stores in-frame clones only, minus some. The V and J calls and clone size are taken from that table; D and trimming were inferred from the DNA. This sample yields roughly 300,000 clones, of which 85% are seen a single time; 2% to 3% belongs to the top ten.

V usage is TRBV12-3 or TRBV12-4 and J usage is TRBJ1-2; D is uncertain. The receptor was isolated from a woman aged 45-60 years who had recovered from COVID-19. Sequenced sample: PBMCs or T cells enriched from blood (not recorded which). The CDR3 bases are TGTGCCAGCAGTTTATCCAGGAACTATGGCTACACCTTC. It yields the protein CASSLSRNYGYTF.